The rows below give T cell receptor beta chains drawn from one sample of a study of T cell responses to AZD1222 COVID-19 vaccine. Data came from immunoSEQ multiplex PCR; TCRdb stores just in-frame clones and leaves some out. The data hold under 150,000 clones, with 88% observed a single time. The sequencing used peripheral blood, collected on day 0 of AZD1222 vaccination. The receptors were gathered from an adult in good health. The CDR3 runs from the conserved cysteine through the conserved F or W. D genes are given only for firm matches. Not every row has a clone size; where given, it reads once, few, many or a size class.

size: NA; V: TRBV7-9; D: NA; J: TRBJ2-2; DNA: TGTGCCAGCTCCCTAGGGCGTACCGGGGAGCTGTTTTTT; CDR3: CASSLGRTGELFF
size: NA; V: TRBV4-2; D: TRBD1; J: TRBJ2-1; DNA: TGTGCCATCGGACAGGGGGCGATCAATGAGCAGTTCTTC; CDR3: CAIGQGAINEQFF
size: NA; V: TRBV6-5; D: NA; J: TRBJ1-5; DNA: TGTGCCAGCAGTTACCAGGGGTCTCAGCCCCAGCATTTT; CDR3: CASSYQGSQPQHF
size: NA; V: TRBV5-5; D: NA; J: TRBJ2-7; DNA: TGTGCCAGCAGCTTGGCCCCCAGGGACGAGCAGTACTTC; CDR3: CASSLAPRDEQYF
size: few; V: TRBV5-1; D: TRBD1; J: TRBJ2-7; DNA: TGCGCCAGCAGCCCGGGACAGATGAACACCTACGAGCAGTACTTC; CDR3: CASSPGQMNTYEQYF
size: NA; V: TRBV29-1; D: NA; J: TRBJ2-5; DNA: TGCAGCGCCTTGGGGAGCCGAGAGACCCAGTACTTC; CDR3: CSALGSRETQYF
size: NA; V: TRBV6-5; D: NA; J: TRBJ1-1; DNA: TGTGCCATATATTCACAGGGCCGAACTGAAGCTTTCTTT; CDR3: CAIYSQGRTEAFF
size: NA; V: TRBV18; D: TRBD1; J: TRBJ2-7; DNA: TGTGCCAGCTCACCACCGGGTGGGGCAGGGGGCTACGAGCAGTACTTC; CDR3: CASSPPGGAGGYEQYF
size: NA; V: TRBV7-2; D: NA; J: TRBJ1-2; DNA: TGTGCCAGCAGCGTGGACCCAAACTATGGCTACACCTTC; CDR3: CASSVDPNYGYTF
size: NA; V: TRBV5-6; D: NA; J: TRBJ2-7; DNA: TGTGCCAGCAGCATCACCTACGAGCAGTACTTC; CDR3: CASSITYEQYF
size: NA; V: TRBV5-1; D: NA; J: TRBJ1-3; DNA: TGCGCCAGCAGCCCCGGAGGGGCGACTGGAAACACCATATATTTT; CDR3: CASSPGGATGNTIYF
size: NA; V: TRBV5-1; D: TRBD1; J: TRBJ1-4; DNA: TGCGCCAGCAGCCCCCAAAGACAGGGCCCTAAGGAAAAACTGTTTTTT; CDR3: CASSPQRQGPKEKLFF
size: NA; V: TRBV15; D: NA; J: TRBJ1-5; DNA: TGTGCCACCAGCAGTACTACAGGTACGGGGCATCAGCCCCAGCATTTT; CDR3: CATSSTTGTGHQPQHF
size: NA; V: TRBV7-9; D: TRBD1; J: TRBJ1-2; DNA: TGTGCCAGCAGTCCAGGGGGCCGGTCCTATGGCTACACCTTC; CDR3: CASSPGGRSYGYTF
size: NA; V: TRBV28; D: NA; J: TRBJ2-1; DNA: TGTGCCAGCAACACGCAGGGGACCTACAATGAGCAGTTCTTC; CDR3: CASNTQGTYNEQFF
size: NA; V: TRBV10-3; D: NA; J: TRBJ1-5; DNA: TGTGCCATCTCAGCGTCGGCTCCTATACTTAGCAATCAGCCCCAGCATTTT; CDR3: CAISASAPILSNQPQHF
size: NA; V: TRBV12-1; D: NA; J: TRBJ1-5; DNA: TGTGCCAGCAGCCATGACAGGGTTCGCAATCAGCCCCAGCATTTT; CDR3: CASSHDRVRNQPQHF
size: once; V: TRBV18; D: NA; J: TRBJ1-1; DNA: TGTGCCAGCTCACCACCCGCAACGAACACTGAAGCTTTCTTT; CDR3: CASSPPATNTEAFF
size: NA; V: TRBV29-1; D: NA; J: TRBJ1-3; DNA: TGCAGCGTTGACGGCAGGGGCTCTGGAAACACCATATATTTT; CDR3: CSVDGRGSGNTIYF
size: NA; V: TRBV19; D: NA; J: TRBJ1-5; DNA: TGTGCCAGTAGTACCTGGACAGATACTAATCAGCCCCAGCATTTT; CDR3: CASSTWTDTNQPQHF
size: NA; V: TRBV7-3; D: TRBD2; J: TRBJ2-2; DNA: TGTGCCAGCAACTCAATCGGGACTAGGAACACCGGGGAGCTGTTTTTT; CDR3: CASNSIGTRNTGELFF
size: once; V: TRBV2; D: TRBD2; J: TRBJ2-1; DNA: TGTGCCAGCAGATCCGCGGGGGGGCCGAGGAATGAGCAGTTCTTC; CDR3: CASRSAGGPRNEQFF
size: NA; V: TRBV5-6; D: NA; J: TRBJ1-1; DNA: TGTGCCAGCAGCTATGGCAGGCTGAACACTGAAGCTTTCTTT; CDR3: CASSYGRLNTEAFF
size: NA; V: TRBV19; D: NA; J: TRBJ2-3; DNA: TGTGCCAGTAACCCCGGATACAAGAGCACAGATACGCAGTATTTT; CDR3: CASNPGYKSTDTQYF
size: few; V: TRBV6-6; D: TRBD2; J: TRBJ2-2; DNA: TGTGCCAGCAGTTCGTCTGGGAGGGGTAACACCGGGGAGCTGTTTTTT; CDR3: CASSSSGRGNTGELFF
size: few; V: TRBV15; D: NA; J: TRBJ1-1; DNA: TGTGCCACCAGCCGCTCGCGGGACGGTAACACTGAAGCTTTCTTT; CDR3: CATSRSRDGNTEAFF
size: NA; V: TRBV6-5; D: NA; J: TRBJ1-1; DNA: TGTGCCAGCTCCAGAATGAACACTGAAGCTTTCTTT; CDR3: CASSRMNTEAFF
size: NA; V: TRBV19; D: NA; J: TRBJ1-6; DNA: TGTGCCAGTAAGCAGGGAAACAATAATTCACCCCTCCACTTT; CDR3: CASKQGNNNSPLHF
size: NA; V: TRBV9; D: NA; J: TRBJ2-2; DNA: TGTGCCAGCAGCGTAGCTGAGGGAACCTGGGCCGGGGAGCTGTTTTTT; CDR3: CASSVAEGTWAGELFF
size: NA; V: TRBV9; D: NA; J: TRBJ1-2; DNA: TGTGCCAGCAGCGTATCGGGGGGAGTATCTGGCTACACCTTC; CDR3: CASSVSGGVSGYTF
size: NA; V: TRBV6-5; D: NA; J: TRBJ2-7; DNA: TGTGCCAGCAGTTTATCAGGGGCCTACGAGCAGTACTTC; CDR3: CASSLSGAYEQYF
size: once; V: TRBV5-5; D: NA; J: TRBJ1-6; DNA: TGTGCCAGCAGCCCTCGAGGGATACAGGGTTCACCCCTCCACTTT; CDR3: CASSPRGIQGSPLHF
size: few; V: TRBV28; D: NA; J: TRBJ1-5; DNA: TGTGCCAGCAGTTTAGGGAGGGGCAATCAGCCCCAGCATTTT; CDR3: CASSLGRGNQPQHF
size: NA; V: TRBV5-1; D: NA; J: TRBJ2-7; DNA: TGCGCCAGCAGCCCCCCCGTGATACAGGGCTACTACGAGCAGTACTTC; CDR3: CASSPPVIQGYYEQYF
size: NA; V: TRBV6-5; D: NA; J: TRBJ1-3; DNA: TGTGCCAGCACCGACAGTTCGGCGGGAAACACCATATATTTT; CDR3: CASTDSSAGNTIYF
size: NA; V: TRBV9; D: TRBD2; J: TRBJ2-7; DNA: TGTGCCAGCAGCGCCCGACTAGCGGGGGGGCGATACGAGCAGTACTTC; CDR3: CASSARLAGGRYEQYF
size: once; V: TRBV19; D: NA; J: TRBJ1-1; DNA: TGTGCCAGTAGTATACGAATTGGAAACACTGAAGCTTTCTTT; CDR3: CASSIRIGNTEAFF
size: NA; V: TRBV7-2; D: TRBD1; J: TRBJ1-2; DNA: TGTGCCAGCAGCACAGGGGGCTATGGCTACACCTTC; CDR3: CASSTGGYGYTF
size: NA; V: TRBV7-6; D: NA; J: TRBJ1-5; DNA: TGTGCCAGCAGCCTGCGGCGGGGGGGCGAGGAGGATCAGCCCCAGCATTTT; CDR3: CASSLRRGGEEDQPQHF
size: NA; V: TRBV5-1; D: NA; J: TRBJ2-7; DNA: TGCGCCAGCAGCTTGGGCACACGGTCATACGAGCAGTACTTC; CDR3: CASSLGTRSYEQYF
size: NA; V: TRBV9; D: NA; J: TRBJ1-6; DNA: TGTGCCAGCAGCGGATCCACGGGGCCCCTCCACTTT; CDR3: CASSGSTGPLHF
size: NA; V: TRBV9; D: TRBD2; J: TRBJ2-7; DNA: TGTGCCAGCAGCCGGGGGGAGGGGAGAACCTACGAGCAGTACTTC; CDR3: CASSRGEGRTYEQYF
size: NA; V: TRBV6-2/TRBV6-3; D: TRBD2; J: TRBJ2-4; DNA: TGTGCCAGCAGTTACTCCCCACTAGCGGGTGGTCGGAACATTCAGTACTTC; CDR3: CASSYSPLAGGRNIQYF
size: NA; V: TRBV10-3; D: NA; J: TRBJ1-1; DNA: TGTGCCATCAGGGCACACACTGATACGGGCACTGAAGCTTTCTTT; CDR3: CAIRAHTDTGTEAFF
size: once; V: TRBV5-1; D: TRBD1; J: TRBJ1-2; DNA: TGCGCCAGCAGCCCAGGAAGGACAGGGAGGGATGGCTACACCTTC; CDR3: CASSPGRTGRDGYTF
size: NA; V: TRBV2; D: NA; J: TRBJ1-1; DNA: TGTGCCAGTAACCGGGACGCGGCCACCGAGCCTGAAGCTTTCTTT; CDR3: CASNRDAATEPEAFF
size: NA; V: TRBV7-5; D: NA; J: TRBJ1-4; DNA: TGTGCCAGAAGTTCTCAATTACAGGGGAAAACTGAAAAACTGTTTTTT; CDR3: CARSSQLQGKTEKLFF
size: NA; V: TRBV3-1/TRBV3-2; D: NA; J: TRBJ1-1; DNA: TGTGCCAGCAGCCCAACAGGGAACACTGAAGCTTTCTTT; CDR3: CASSPTGNTEAFF
size: NA; V: TRBV28; D: TRBD1; J: TRBJ1-2; DNA: TGTGCCAGCAGTTTACGGGCAGGGGGTAGGTATGGCTACACCTTC; CDR3: CASSLRAGGRYGYTF
size: NA; V: TRBV7-8; D: TRBD2; J: TRBJ2-3; DNA: TGTGCCAGCAGCCCCCGCGGGGGGGCCCGGGGAGATACGCAGTATTTT; CDR3: CASSPRGGARGDTQYF
size: NA; V: TRBV7-2; D: TRBD1; J: TRBJ1-1; DNA: TGTGCCAGCAGCCAGGGGGGGTCGTGGTCACGAGCTTTCTTT; CDR3: CASSQGGSWSRAFF
size: NA; V: TRBV5-5; D: NA; J: TRBJ1-2; DNA: TGTGCCAGCAGCTTGGGAGTCGGAACTAGCTACACCTTC; CDR3: CASSLGVGTSYTF
size: NA; V: TRBV6-5; D: NA; J: TRBJ1-2; DNA: TGTGCCAGGGGGGGGCAGGTAAGTTTCGCCTTC; CDR3: CARGGQVSFAF
size: NA; V: TRBV2; D: NA; J: TRBJ2-2; DNA: TGTGCCAGCACCGAGACCCAGGGAGTATCCGGGGAGCTGTTTTTT; CDR3: CASTETQGVSGELFF
size: NA; V: TRBV28; D: NA; J: TRBJ1-5; DNA: TGTGCCAGCAGTTTACCCAGGGGTGATCAGCCCCAGCATTTT; CDR3: CASSLPRGDQPQHF
size: NA; V: TRBV6-8; D: NA; J: TRBJ1-3; DNA: TGTGCCAGCAGTGGGGGACGTCGACCCTCTGGAAACACCATATATTTT; CDR3: CASSGGRRPSGNTIYF